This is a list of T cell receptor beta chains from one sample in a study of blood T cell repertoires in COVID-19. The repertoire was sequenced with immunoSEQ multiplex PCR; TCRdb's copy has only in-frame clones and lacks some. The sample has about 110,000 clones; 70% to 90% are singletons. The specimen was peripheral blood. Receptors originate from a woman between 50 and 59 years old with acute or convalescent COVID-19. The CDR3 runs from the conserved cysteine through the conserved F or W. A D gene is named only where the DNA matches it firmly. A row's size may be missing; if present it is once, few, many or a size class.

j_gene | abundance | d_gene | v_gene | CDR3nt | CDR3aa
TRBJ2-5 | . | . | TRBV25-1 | TGTGCCAGCAGTGAAACGGTAATAGCGGAGCCCCAAGAGACCCAGTACTTC | CASSETVIAEPQETQYF
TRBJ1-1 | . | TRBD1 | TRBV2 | TGTGCCAGCAGTGACCCAACAGGGGGCGTAGGGGTGAACACTGAAGCTTTCTTT | CASSDPTGGVGVNTEAFF
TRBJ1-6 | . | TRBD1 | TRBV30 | TGTGCCTGGAGTGCGACAGGGAAGTATAATTCACCCCTCCACTTT | CAWSATGKYNSPLHF
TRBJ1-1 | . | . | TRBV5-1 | TGCGCCAGCAGCTTGGGCTACAGTTCCGGGGACACTGAAGCTTTCTTT | CASSLGYSSGDTEAFF
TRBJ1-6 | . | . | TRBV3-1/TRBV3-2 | TGTGCCAGCAGCCGGTCCGGAGGTTCACCCCTCCACTTT | CASSRSGGSPLHF
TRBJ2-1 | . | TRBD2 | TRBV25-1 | TGTGCCAGCTCTCTAGTAGCGGGGGCCCTCAATGAGCAGTTCTTC | CASSLVAGALNEQFF
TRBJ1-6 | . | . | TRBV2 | TGTGCCAGCAGTTCCCGGGACAACGATTCACCCCTCCACTTT | CASSSRDNDSPLHF
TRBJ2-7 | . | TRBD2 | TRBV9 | TGTGCCAGCAGCCCCCTCGGACTAGCGGGGGGCGAGCAGTACTTC | CASSPLGLAGGEQYF
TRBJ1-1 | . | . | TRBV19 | TGTGCCAGCGGATGGGGCGGGGGGGCTTTCTTT | CASGWGGGAFF
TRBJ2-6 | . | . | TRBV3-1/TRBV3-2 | TGTGCCAGCAGGCTAGCCGGGGCCAACGTCCTGACTTTC | CASRLAGANVLTF
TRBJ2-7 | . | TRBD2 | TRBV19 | TGTGCCAGTAGTTCCAAGGCTAGCGGGGCCTACGAGCAGTACTTC | CASSSKASGAYEQYF
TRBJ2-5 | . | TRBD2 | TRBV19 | TGTGCCAGTAGTATAGGAGCTAGCGGGAGGGCGGGGGAGACCCAGTACTTC | CASSIGASGRAGETQYF
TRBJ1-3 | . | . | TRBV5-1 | TGCGCCAGCAGCTTGGACGGGTACTCTGGAAACACCATATATTTT | CASSLDGYSGNTIYF
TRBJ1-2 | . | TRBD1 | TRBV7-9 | TGTGCCAGCAGCCCGGGACAGACGAACTATGGCTACACCTTC | CASSPGQTNYGYTF
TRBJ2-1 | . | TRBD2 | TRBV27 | TGTGCCAGCAGTTCAACGACTAGCGGGGCTGAGCAGTTCTTC | CASSSTTSGAEQFF
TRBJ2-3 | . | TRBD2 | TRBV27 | TGTGCCAGCAGTCAGAGGACTAGCGGGAGAACAGATACGCAGTATTTT | CASSQRTSGRTDTQYF
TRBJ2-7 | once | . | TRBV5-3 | TGTGCCAATACGGTAAGCTTATCCTACGAGCAGTACTTC | CANTVSLSYEQYF
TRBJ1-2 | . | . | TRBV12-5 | TGTGCTAGTGGTTTGGAGGCCGGAGGGAACTATGGCTACACCTTC | CASGLEAGGNYGYTF
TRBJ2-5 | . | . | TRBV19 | TGTGCCAGTAGTATCCGACTGCAAAGGGAGACCCAGTACTTC | CASSIRLQRETQYF
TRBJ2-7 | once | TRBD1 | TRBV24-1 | TGTGCCACCAGTGATCCCGGGACAGGGGGCTACGAGCAGTACTTC | CATSDPGTGGYEQYF
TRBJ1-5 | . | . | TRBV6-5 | TGTGCCAGCAAGCAGAGGGTTGGTCAGCCCCAGCATTTT | CASKQRVGQPQHF